Listed below are T cell receptor beta chains from one sample, sequenced in a study of blood T cell repertoires in COVID-19. Produced via immunoSEQ multiplex PCR; TCRdb's table is partial and in-frame only. This table holds some 85,000 clones, 75% to 90% found once. Sequenced material: peripheral blood. Receptors originate from an elderly woman with acute or convalescent COVID-19. Each CDR3 is given with its conserved first and last residue. Each record gives: V gene, J gene, CDR3 length, CDR3 protein.

>TRBV2|TRBJ1-2|17
CASSEPPFLGLDYGYTF
>TRBV6-1|TRBJ2-2|16
CASSDRYRSNTGELFF
>TRBV3-1/TRBV3-2|TRBJ2-7|14
CASSHRTSGAEQYF
>TRBV30|TRBJ2-7|11
CAWSVQGVQYF
>TRBV25-1|TRBJ1-5|13
CASSEQDVEPQHF
>TRBV3-1/TRBV3-2|TRBJ1-5|14
CASSRDRGNQPQHF
>TRBV2|TRBJ1-6|14
CASSDPGFDSPLHF
>TRBV19|TRBJ1-3|14
CASSPGTSGNTIYF
>TRBV7-2|TRBJ2-7|13
CASSSQRGQEEYF
>TRBV6-4|TRBJ2-1|16
CASSESGTSGYNEQFF
>TRBV18|TRBJ1-1|14
CASRRRTGEVEAFF
>TRBV5-4|TRBJ2-1|16
CASSHLLAGEYNEQFF
>TRBV19|TRBJ1-6|15
CASSVGTGLNSPLHF
>TRBV7-2|TRBJ1-5|15
CASTLGLYSNQPQHF
>TRBV10-3|TRBJ1-1|12
CAISEGGNHAFF
>TRBV3-1/TRBV3-2|TRBJ2-1|14
CASSQDWTDNEQFF
>TRBV18|TRBJ2-7|14
CASSLKGLTYEQYF
>TRBV6-1|TRBJ2-1|15
CASSESSGGLNEQFF
>TRBV18|TRBJ2-1|17
CASSPRGGGAPGYEQFF
>TRBV5-1|TRBJ2-1|17
CASSLVPTSGSYNEQFF
>TRBV10-3|TRBJ2-3|14
CASEQGWRTDTQYF
>TRBV5-1|TRBJ2-3|18
CASSLVPGLAGGEDTQYF
>TRBV7-6|TRBJ2-5|16
CASSLVGGGYQETQYF
>TRBV18|TRBJ1-1|13
CASSPNRDTEAFF
>TRBV29-1|TRBJ2-7|14
CSVTPLAGTYEQYF
>TRBV2|TRBJ2-7|14
CASMSSGIPYEQYF
>TRBV7-9|TRBJ1-4|13
CASSLGLYEKLFF
>TRBV7-2|TRBJ2-7|15
CASSLTSGVVYEQYF
>TRBV7-2|TRBJ2-4|15
CASSLSGSSENIQYF
>TRBV7-8|TRBJ2-2|17
CASSSSLAGPSTGELFF
>TRBV4-1|TRBJ2-7|16
CASSRGRTSGSYEQYF
>TRBV29-1|TRBJ1-5|14
CSVGTGRVNQPQHF
>TRBV5-1|TRBJ2-1|11
CASKYYNEQFF
>TRBV5-6|TRBJ2-3|18
CASSLAYRTGGSPDTQYF
>TRBV7-9|TRBJ2-3|12
CASSTGLASPRF
>TRBV4-2|TRBJ2-2|23
CASTYRQGPGLAGGTKNTGELFF
>TRBV5-6|TRBJ1-3|12
CASSRRGNTIYF
>TRBV9|TRBJ1-6|14
CASRGQGLESPLHF
>TRBV3-1/TRBV3-2|TRBJ2-3|16
CASSSRGGGATDTQYF
>TRBV29-1|TRBJ2-5|14
CSVETGTGAKTQYF
>TRBV30|TRBJ2-3|14
CAWGLAEGTDTQYF
>TRBV9|TRBJ1-5|15
CASSVGTGGNQPQHF
>TRBV14|TRBJ1-1|13
CASSQSRNTEAFF
>TRBV27|TRBJ1-1|17
CASSLDRRGPVGTEAFF
>TRBV3-1/TRBV3-2|TRBJ2-1|15
CASSWTSGGIKEQFF
>TRBV6-4|TRBJ1-6|16
CASSEGATLGNSPLHF
>TRBV21-1|TRBJ1-2|17
CASSRRQGPPLDYGYTF
>TRBV5-5|TRBJ2-1|15
CASSLVGTNYNEQFF
>TRBV11-2|TRBJ1-6|15
CASSSPDRDNSPLHF